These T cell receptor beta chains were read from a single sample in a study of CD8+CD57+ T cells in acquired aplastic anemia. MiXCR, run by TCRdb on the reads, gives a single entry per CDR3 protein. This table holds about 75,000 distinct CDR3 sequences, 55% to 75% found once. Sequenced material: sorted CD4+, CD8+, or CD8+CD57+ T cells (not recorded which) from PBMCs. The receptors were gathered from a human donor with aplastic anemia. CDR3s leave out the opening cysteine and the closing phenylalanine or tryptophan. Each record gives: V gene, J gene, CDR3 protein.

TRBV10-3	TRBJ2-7	ASSGPEQY
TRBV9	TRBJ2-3	ASSATSGNTDTQY
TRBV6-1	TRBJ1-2	ASREGGRGGSGYT
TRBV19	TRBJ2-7	ASKGGTYEQY
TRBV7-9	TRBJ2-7	ASRLGQPLAEQY
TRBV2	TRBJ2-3	ASSEVTGGTDTQY
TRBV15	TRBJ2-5	ASSQGTRGPRQY
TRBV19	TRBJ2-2	ASSTSRRGTGELF
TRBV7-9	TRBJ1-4	ASGRFAEKLF
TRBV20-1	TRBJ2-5	SARGDQQETQY
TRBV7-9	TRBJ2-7	ASSLTTDYDQY
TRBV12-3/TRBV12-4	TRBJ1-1	AVRGGLSDTEAF
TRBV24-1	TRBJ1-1	ATRKQDGDTEAF
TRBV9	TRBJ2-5	ASSTDRVRAETQY
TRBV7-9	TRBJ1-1	ASSFRANTEAF
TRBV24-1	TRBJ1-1	ATRGQGGVTEAF
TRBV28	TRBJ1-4	ASSYTAYENNEKLF
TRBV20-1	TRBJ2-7	SASLLRPGSYEQY
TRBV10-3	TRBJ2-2	AIGTGDPGELF
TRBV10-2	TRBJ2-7	ASSESLGTYEQY
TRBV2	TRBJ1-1	ASGTNRNTEAF
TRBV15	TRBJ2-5	ATSRADGPTS
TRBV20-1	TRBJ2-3	SARAVRPRSTDTQY
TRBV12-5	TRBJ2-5	ASVQPGRGSV
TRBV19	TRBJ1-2	AVEERGANYGYT
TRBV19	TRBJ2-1	ASRARLPNEQF
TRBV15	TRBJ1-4	ATSDSWEPKLF
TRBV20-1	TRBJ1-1	SASGQGAWGIRTEAF
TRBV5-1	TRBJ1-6	ASRLPVAWGNSPLH
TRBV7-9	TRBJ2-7	ASSLSDNYEQY
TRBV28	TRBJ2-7	ASSLVQDAYEQY
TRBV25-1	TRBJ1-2	ASSERQTRGYT
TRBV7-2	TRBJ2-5	ASSLAAAAGETQY
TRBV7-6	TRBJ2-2	ASSYKNTGELF
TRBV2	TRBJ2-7	ASNVGQGAYEQY
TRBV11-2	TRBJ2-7	ASSLRGLAGMSYEQY
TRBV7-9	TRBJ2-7	ASRDTYEQY
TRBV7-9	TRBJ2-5	ASSLVTGDQY
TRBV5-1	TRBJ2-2	ASSLAFGTGELF
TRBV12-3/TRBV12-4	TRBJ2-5	ASSFARQQETQY
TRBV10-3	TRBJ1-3	AIGREEDGNTIY
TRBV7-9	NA	ASSSWDQETQY
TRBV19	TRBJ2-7	ASSIEAGLVYEQY
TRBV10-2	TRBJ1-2	ASSPETDGYT
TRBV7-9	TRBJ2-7	ASSPSTGLGGEQY
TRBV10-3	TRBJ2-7	ASSYGGYEQY
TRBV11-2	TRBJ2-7	ASSYSGISGGSYEQY
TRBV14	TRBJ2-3	ASSQGRRASRIDTQY
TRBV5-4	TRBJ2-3	ASSWMTSGRRGDTQY
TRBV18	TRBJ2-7	ASSRSGVVSYEQY